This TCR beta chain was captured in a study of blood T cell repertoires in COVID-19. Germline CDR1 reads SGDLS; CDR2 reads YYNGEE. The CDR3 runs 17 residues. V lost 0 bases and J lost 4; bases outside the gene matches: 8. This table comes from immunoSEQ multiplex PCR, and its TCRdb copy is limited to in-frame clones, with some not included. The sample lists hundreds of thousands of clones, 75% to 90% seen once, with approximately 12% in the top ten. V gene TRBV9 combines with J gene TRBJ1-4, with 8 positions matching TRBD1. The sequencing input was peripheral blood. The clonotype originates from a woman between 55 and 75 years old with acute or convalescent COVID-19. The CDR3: CASSVAALQGGNEKLFF. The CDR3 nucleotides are TGTGCCAGCAGCGTAGCCGCGTTACAGGGGGGTAATGAAAAACTGTTTTTT. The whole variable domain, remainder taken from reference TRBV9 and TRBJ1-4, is DSGVTQTPKHLITATGQRVTLRCSPRSGDLSVYWYQQSLDQGLQFLIQYYNGEERAKGNILERFSAQQFPDLHSELNLSSLELGDSALYFCASSVAALQGGNEKLFFGSGTQLSVL.